The rows below give T cell receptor beta chains drawn from one sample of a study of blood T cell repertoires in COVID-19. Produced via immunoSEQ multiplex PCR; TCRdb's table is partial and in-frame only. The data contain about 190,000 clones, approximately 86% of them singletons. Sequences were obtained from peripheral blood. The receptors shown here come from a man aged 30 to 39 with acute or convalescent COVID-19. CDR3s include the opening cysteine and the closing phenylalanine or tryptophan. Each record gives: CDR3 length, clone size, J gene, V gene, D gene, CDR3 protein, CDR3 DNA. D genes are given only for firm matches. Size values are once, few and many counts, or a class for expanded clones, and some rows have none.

length: 15; size: NA; J: TRBJ1-6; V: TRBV3-1/TRBV3-2; D: NA; CDR3: CASSRSGSYNSPLHF; DNA: TGTGCCAGCAGCCGTAGCGGGTCCTATAATTCACCCCTCCACTTT
length: 18; size: few; J: TRBJ1-1; V: TRBV16; D: TRBD1; CDR3: CASSQSGWDRRRWTEAFF; DNA: TGTGCCAGCAGCCAATCAGGGTGGGACAGGCGGCGATGGACTGAAGCTTTCTTT
length: 14; size: few; J: TRBJ1-3; V: TRBV30; D: NA; CDR3: CAWSRTATGNTIYF; DNA: TGTGCCTGGAGTCGCACAGCTACTGGAAACACCATATATTTT
length: 15; size: NA; J: TRBJ2-1; V: TRBV7-3; D: NA; CDR3: CASSPLGSSYNEQFF; DNA: TGTGCCAGCAGCCCCCTTGGGAGCTCCTACAATGAGCAGTTCTTC
length: 11; size: NA; J: TRBJ2-7; V: TRBV6-6; D: TRBD1; CDR3: CASSFRDSASF; DNA: TGTGCCAGCAGTTTTAGGGACAGTGCCAGCTTC
length: 15; size: NA; J: TRBJ1-5; V: TRBV27; D: NA; CDR3: CASSLARVDNQPQHF; DNA: TGTGCCAGCAGTTTAGCCCGGGTCGACAATCAGCCCCAGCATTTT
length: 14; size: once; J: TRBJ2-7; V: TRBV30; D: TRBD2; CDR3: CAWSVLAGVGEQYF; DNA: TGTGCCTGGAGTGTACTAGCGGGAGTGGGCGAGCAGTACTTC
length: 16; size: NA; J: TRBJ2-2; V: TRBV6-5; D: TRBD2; CDR3: CASSYVGLAGTGELFF; DNA: TGTGCCAGCAGTTACGTAGGACTAGCGGGCACCGGGGAGCTGTTTTTT
length: 13; size: few; J: TRBJ1-1; V: TRBV28; D: TRBD1; CDR3: CASRRGQASEAFF; DNA: TGTGCCAGCAGGAGGGGGCAGGCGTCTGAAGCTTTCTTT
length: 15; size: NA; J: TRBJ1-2; V: TRBV10-3; D: TRBD1; CDR3: CAISEKDRDVYGYTF; DNA: TGTGCCATCAGTGAGAAGGACAGGGACGTCTATGGCTACACCTTC
length: 14; size: NA; J: TRBJ2-7; V: TRBV10-3; D: NA; CDR3: CAISDMTGPYEQYF; DNA: TGTGCCATCAGTGATATGACAGGCCCCTACGAGCAGTACTTC
length: 15; size: NA; J: TRBJ2-7; V: TRBV3-1/TRBV3-2; D: TRBD2; CDR3: CASRTRSGGKYEQYF; DNA: TGTGCCAGCAGAACTCGATCGGGGGGGAAGTACGAGCAGTACTTC
length: 13; size: NA; J: TRBJ2-5; V: TRBV11-2; D: NA; CDR3: CASSLGAGETQYF; DNA: TGTGCCAGCAGCTTGGGGGCTGGGGAGACCCAGTACTTC
length: 16; size: NA; J: TRBJ2-5; V: TRBV3-1/TRBV3-2; D: TRBD1; CDR3: CASSQWSEGQQETQYF; DNA: TGTGCCAGCAGCCAATGGTCTGAGGGACAGCAAGAGACCCAGTACTTC